The rows below give T cell receptor beta chains drawn from one sample of a study of blood T cell repertoires in COVID-19. Repertoires were generated with immunoSEQ multiplex PCR, while TCRdb's copy carries only in-frame clones and drops some. Among approximately 260,000 clones listed, about nine tenths were seen once. The specimen sequenced was PBMCs or T cells enriched from blood (not recorded which). Receptors originate from a woman in her thirties with acute COVID-19. CDR3s leave out the opening cysteine and the closing phenylalanine or tryptophan. A D gene is named only where the DNA matches it firmly. Clone size is not always given. Where it is, it says once, few, many or a class for expanded clones.

V	length	size	D	J	CDR3
TRBV5-1	12	-	-	TRBJ2-5	ASRSSPGSQTQY
TRBV6-1	11	many	-	TRBJ1-5	ASSEAENQPQH
TRBV12-5	11	few	TRBD2	TRBJ2-1	ASGPVAGGKQF
TRBV2	14	-	-	TRBJ2-3	ASSDFAGPRTDTQY
TRBV9	15	-	TRBD2	TRBJ2-7	ASSVDGSGGLLYEQY
TRBV2	13	-	-	TRBJ1-6	ASKIGAVGWSPLH
TRBV5-8	12	-	-	TRBJ1-5	ASSFFWSDQPQH
TRBV6-5	12	few	-	TRBJ2-1	ASSPQVTLLKQF
TRBV5-6	17	-	-	TRBJ2-3	ASSLARAATPLAADTQY
TRBV21-1	13	-	-	TRBJ1-5	ASSLLGPLNQPQH
TRBV7-8	15	-	TRBD2	TRBJ2-1	ASRRIGSGSGSNEQF
TRBV28	9	-	-	TRBJ1-2	ASGPIYGYT
TRBV6-2/TRBV6-3	18	-	-	TRBJ1-5	ASSYPKGDGRDYSNQPQH
TRBV6-4	16	-	TRBD1	TRBJ1-2	ASSSLHGTGTGAGGYT
TRBV11-2	11	-	-	TRBJ1-3	ASMLSSGNTIY
TRBV2	12	once	TRBD1	TRBJ2-7	ASSADRGVDEQY
TRBV5-4	11	-	TRBD1	TRBJ1-1	ASSTVGTGEAF
TRBV9	11	-	-	TRBJ2-5	ASSVGGEETQY
TRBV28	13	-	-	TRBJ2-2	ASSSGVRVTGELF
TRBV28	12	-	-	TRBJ2-1	ASSFAGMNNEQF
TRBV23-1	11	once	-	TRBJ1-1	ASSSEAPTEAF
TRBV10-3	13	-	TRBD2	TRBJ2-7	AISSGLAGVYEQY
TRBV4-1	12	-	-	TRBJ2-7	ASSQGELLYEQY
TRBV14	13	-	-	TRBJ2-7	ASSQESGSVYEQY
TRBV9	12	few	-	TRBJ2-5	ASSPRTDQETQY
TRBV5-1	18	once	-	TRBJ2-4	ASSRVEGGANLLAKNIQY
TRBV6-5	11	-	TRBD1	TRBJ1-2	ASRLGTDYGYT
TRBV2	12	-	TRBD2	TRBJ2-5	ASSSVTSGETQY
TRBV9	13	-	TRBD1	TRBJ1-2	ASSVAGPGGRGYT
TRBV28	13	-	-	TRBJ1-1	ASIGAAFMNTEAF
TRBV28	10	-	-	TRBJ2-3	ASSFFADTQY
TRBV29-1	12	-	-	TRBJ2-5	SVDQGVPQETQY
TRBV5-1	13	-	-	TRBJ2-2	ASSLLTGATGELF
TRBV7-2	14	-	-	TRBJ2-1	ASSLAWGRTYNEQF
TRBV25-1	11	-	-	TRBJ2-2	ASSVPNTGELF
TRBV9	13	once	TRBD1	TRBJ2-3	ASSVRQGESDTQY
TRBV30	12	once	TRBD1	TRBJ1-2	AWIYPGQGYGYT
TRBV19	15	-	TRBD2	TRBJ2-1	ASSTLAGQSSYNEQF
TRBV19	11	-	TRBD2	TRBJ2-1	ASRTSGMNEQF
TRBV5-1	12	-	-	TRBJ1-3	ASSEDSSGNTIY
TRBV5-1	13	once	-	TRBJ1-4	ASSNKLGSNEKLF
TRBV15	13	-	-	TRBJ1-2	ATSRVGSSQSVYT
TRBV2	12	-	-	TRBJ1-4	ASRGGRDGVKLF
TRBV9	15	-	TRBD1	TRBJ2-6	ASSVSTGYPGANVLT
TRBV2	12	-	-	TRBJ1-5	ASSPRQGSQPQH
TRBV9	16	-	-	TRBJ1-4	ASSVAEGGGGSNEKLF
TRBV12-5	14	once	TRBD2	TRBJ2-1	ASGLVPAGDNNEQF
TRBV7-2	13	-	TRBD1	TRBJ2-1	ASSFSTGSINEQF
TRBV19	13	-	-	TRBJ2-3	ASKSYVTSTDTQY
TRBV3-1/TRBV3-2	13	-	TRBD1	TRBJ2-7	ASSQSPGQVYEQY
TRBV24-1	14	-	-	TRBJ1-5	ATREAEIYGNQPQH
TRBV27	14	-	TRBD1	TRBJ2-7	ASSLIVPGQGGEQY
TRBV18	12	-	-	TRBJ2-4	ASSLRGRDHIQY